Listed here are 13 T cell receptor beta chains from one sample, sequenced in a study of T cell responses to AZD1222 COVID-19 vaccine. Sequencing used immunoSEQ multiplex PCR; TCRdb keeps in-frame clones, though not all of them. The top ten clones hold roughly 2.3% of a sample with about 86,000 clones, about nine tenths of them seen once. This sample comprised peripheral blood, obtained on day 0 of AZD1222 vaccination. These receptors were taken from an adult in good health.

This chain joins TRBV5-5 and TRBJ1-6; D gene ambiguous. V lost 0 bases to trimming and J lost 0 bases, with 7 bases between them. The CDR3 sequence is 16 residues long. The germline gives CDR1 SGHKS, CDR2 YYEKEE (reference sequence). For the CDR3, the DNA is TGTGCCAGCAGCTTGGGTCCGGACTCCTATAATTCACCCCTCCACTTT. Translated, it gives CASSLGPDSYNSPLHF.

This chain connects TRBV28 to TRBJ1-1; TRBD1 matches at 7 bases. Per germline, CDR1 MDHEN and CDR2 SYDVKM. This CDR3 contains 14 residues. V gave up 4 bases and J gave up 1 base; unmatched junction bases: 3. The CDR3 region is CASSYGQANTEAFF. The CDR3 bases are TGTGCCAGCAGTTACGGACAGGCGAACACTGAAGCTTTCTTT.

The chain joins TRBV2 to TRBJ2-7; 9 nucleotides line up with TRBD2. V shed 6 bases, J shed 2 bases, and the junction held 17 bases outside the gene matches. The CDR3 length is 18 residues. The germline gives CDR1 SNHLY, CDR2 FYNNEI. CDR3 residues: CASRAGPLAGLAAYEQYF. The CDR3 coding sequence is TGTGCCAGCAGGGCGGGACCCCTTGCGGGACTAGCTGCCTACGAGCAGTACTTC.

V and J are TRBV18 and TRBJ2-7, with a weak D call TRBD1 (6 bases). V lost 4 bases, J lost 0 bases, and 10 bases lay in between. Germline CDR1 KGHSH, CDR2 LQKENI. CDR3 size: 14 residues. The CDR3 bases are TGTGCCAGCTCACGGACAGTCAGCTCCTACGAGCAGTACTTC. The encoded protein is CASSRTVSSYEQYF. Full variable domain (remainder filled in from reference TRBV18 and TRBJ2-7): NAGVMQNPRHLVRRRGQEARLRCSPMKGHSHVYWYRQLPEEGLKFMVYLQKENIIDESGMPKERFSAEFPKEGPSILRIQQVVRGDSAAYFCASSRTVSSYEQYFGPGTRLTVT.

The chain combines TRBV11-3 with TRBJ2-3, with a possible D match to TRBD1 (7 bases). Germline V CDR1 and CDR2: SGHNT, YENEEA. The CDR3 has 16 amino acids. Trimming pared 5 bases from V and 2 bases from J, leaving 17 bases between. The CDR3 DNA is TGTGCCAGCAGCCCGGGGGACAGCCAAACCACAGATACGCAGTATTTT. Translation: CASSPGDSQTTDTQYF.

J is TRBJ2-1 and V is TRBV4-1; no reliable D call. The length of the CDR3 is 13 residues. Germline CDR1 reads MGHRA; CDR2 reads YSYEKL. Trimming cost V 1 base and J 9 bases, with 10 bases left between them. The DNA for the CDR3 is TGCGCCAGCAGCCAAGTAAGGTATGGTGAGCAGTTCTTC. Its protein product is CASSQVRYGEQFF.

V and J are TRBV30 and TRBJ1-4; D might be TRBD1 (6 bases). Germline CDR1 and CDR2: GTSNPN and SVGIG (reference sequence). V was trimmed by 1 base and J by 8 bases, leaving 14 bases between them. The CDR3 runs 14 residues. The CDR3 sequence is CAWSGRAGDEKLFF. CDR3 DNA: TGTGCCTGGAGTGGGAGGGCAGGGGACGAAAAACTGTTTTTT. The variable domain in full, completed from reference TRBV30 and TRBJ1-4, reads SQTIHQWPATLVQPVGSPLSLECTVEGTSNPNLYWYRQAAGRGLQLLFYSVGIGQISSEVPQNLSASRPQDRQFILSSKKLLLSDSGFYLCAWSGRAGDEKLFFGSGTQLSVL.

The table lists this clone with a count of one. The chain employs TRBV9 and TRBJ2-7; D unclear. The ends were cut back, 0 bases at V and 5 bases at J, with 12 bases in the middle. CDR1 and CDR2 (germline): SGDLS, YYNGEE. The CDR3 extends over 14 amino acids. The CDR3 protein is CASSVAPEADEQYF. The CDR3 DNA is TGTGCCAGCAGCGTAGCTCCCGAGGCGGACGAGCAGTACTTC.

This rearrangement joins TRBV7-9 to TRBJ2-5; D may correspond to TRBD1 or TRBD2 (5 bases each). The germline V gene encodes CDR1 SEHNR and CDR2 FQNEAQ (reference sequence). V gave up 1 base and J gave up 5 bases, with 14 bases separating them. The CDR3 length is 15 residues. The CDR3 loop is CASSLGGSGRETQYF. In nucleotides, the CDR3 is TGTGCCAGCAGCTTAGGGGGGAGTGGACGGGAGACCCAGTACTTC.

The V call is TRBV7-7, the J call TRBJ2-2; 12 bases line up with TRBD2. From germline, CDR1 is SSHAT and CDR2 FNYEAQ (reference sequence). The V and J ends lost 11 bases and 7 bases, in that order; junction bases with no gene match: 23. CDR3 size: 19 residues. CDR3 loop: CAPWSGTSGPPGLDGELFF. The CDR3 DNA reads TGTGCCCCGTGGTCCGGGACTAGCGGGCCTCCCGGGTTGGACGGGGAGCTGTTTTTT.

The J gene is TRBJ1-2, the V gene TRBV12-3 or TRBV12-4; D is unclear. With 5 bases removed from V and 3 bases from J, the gap between germline ends came to 7 bases. This CDR3 comprises 12 residues. Written as DNA, the CDR3 is TGTGCCAGCAGTCGGGAGTACTATGGCTACACCTTC. The encoded protein is CASSREYYGYTF.

The chain combines TRBV7-2 with TRBJ1-6; no clear D gene. Deletions cut 4 bases from V and 9 bases from J, with 16 bases between. The CDR3 has 15 amino acids. Germline V gene data show CDR1 as SGHTA and CDR2 as FQGNSA. Here the CDR3 DNA reads TGTGCCAGCAGCTCCGGCCGTGTCGGCGGTTCACCCCTCCACTTT. Translating it yields CASSSGRVGGSPLHF.

The rearrangement uses TRBV7-2 and TRBJ1-1; maybe TRBD1 (6 bases). This CDR3 region has 14 residues. Germline values: CDR1 SGHTA, CDR2 FQGNSA. The V gene lost 3 bases and the J gene lost 11 bases, with 19 bases spanning the gap. CDR3 sequence: CASSFQPGAMVAFF. DNA of the CDR3: TGTGCCAGCAGCTTTCAACCAGGGGCTATGGTCGCTTTCTTT.